The clone carrying this TCR beta chain was seen at least ten times. Since a much larger clone is just one base distant, this may be a read error. Amplicons of TCR beta CDR3 were generated from genomic DNA by two-round multiplex PCR. Initially, in first-round PCR, primers specific to each TRBV and TRBJ gene were used. In the second PCR round, amplification relied on universal primers. TCRdb reprocessed the multiplex PCR reads with MiXCR, giving one entry per CDR3 protein. In the table there are about 22,000 distinct CDR3 sequences, 43% of which are singletons. This sample was taken from a study of prognosis after radiotherapy for stage I lung cancer. About the study: Ages of the roughly twelve men and 5 to 7 women ranged roughly 53 to 85 years, median approximately 70. Distant metastases struck a few patients a median of about seven months after radiotherapy; 15 showed no significant progression.

The CDR3 runs 15 residues. The ends lost 4 bases at V and 3 bases at J; junction bases unmatched: 6. The V gene's germline CDR1 is MNHEY and CDR2 SMNVEV (reference sequence). The blood draw at each of two time points yielded six milliliters of peripheral blood. The rearrangement joins TRBV27 to TRBJ2-7, with 10 positions matching TRBD1. The source is a donor of 50 years or more with non-small cell lung cancer. The sample here was PBMCs, taken before or after stereotactic body radiation therapy (not recorded which). CDR3 DNA sequence: TGTGCCAGCAGTTGGGGACAGGGGTCTGTCTACGAGCAGTACTTC. Protein product: CASSWGQGSVYEQYF.